This entry lists 23 T cell receptor beta chains sequenced from one sample in a study of blood T cell repertoires in COVID-19. Method: immunoSEQ multiplex PCR; TCRdb's copy keeps in-frame clones and lacks some. The top ten hold 3.5% of the sample, which has 55,000 to 70,000 clones, around 86% seen once. Sequenced input: peripheral blood. Receptor source: an elderly woman with acute or convalescent COVID-19.

The V and J genes are TRBV30 and TRBJ2-7, with no clear D. Per germline, CDR1 GTSNPN and CDR2 SVGIG (reference sequence). Trimming stripped 1 base from V and 6 bases from J, with 7 bases between. CDR3 length equals 11 residues. The CDR3 protein is CAWSGVGEQYF. CDR3 bases: TGTGCCTGGAGTGGAGTTGGCGAGCAGTACTTC.

The chain employs TRBV21-1 and TRBJ1-5; the table's D call of TRBD1 was not tested on the DNA. TRBV21-1 is marked as a pseudogene. The CDR3 loop spans 13 amino acids. The CDR3 loop reads CARHNRVRQPQHF. CDR3 coding DNA: TGTGCCAGACATAACAGGGTGAGGCAGCCCCAGCATTTT.

The V and J genes are TRBV24-1 and TRBJ2-7, with a possible D match to TRBD2 (6 bases). Germline CDR1 KGHDR, CDR2 SFDVKD. V shed 6 bases and J shed 6 bases, with 14 bases lying between them. This CDR3 is 13 amino acids long. CDR3 loop: CATSLPGVAEQYF. The DNA for the CDR3 is TGTGCCACCAGTCTCCCGGGGGTTGCCGAGCAGTACTTC.

The chain is built from TRBV9 and TRBJ2-5, with 11 bases matching TRBD2. This CDR3 region has 15 residues. The germline V gene has CDR1 SGDLS and CDR2 YYNGEE. V trimming: 0 bases; J trimming: 7 bases; junction bases outside the gene matches: 5. CDR3 bases: TGTGCCAGCAGCGTAGCTAGCGGGGGGTCCCGGACCCAGTACTTC. It encodes CASSVASGGSRTQYF.

V gene TRBV27 combines with J gene TRBJ1-6; 10 bases line up with TRBD1. Trimming took 6 bases from V and 7 from J; bases not matched to a gene: 12. CDR3 length equals 17 residues. The germline V gene encodes CDR1 MNHEY and CDR2 SMNVEV (reference sequence). CDR3 protein: CASRTRTGTGVNSPLHF. The DNA for the CDR3 is TGTGCCAGCAGGACCAGAACCGGGACAGGGGTCAATTCACCCCTCCACTTT.

The V and J genes are TRBV6-4 and TRBJ2-3, with 8 bases identical to TRBD1. V was clipped by 5 bases and J by 6 bases; unmatched bases: 4. Per germline, CDR1 MRHNA and CDR2 SNTAGT. The CDR3 is 13 amino acids. This CDR3 reads CASSTDRDDTQYF. The CDR3 region has the DNA TGTGCCAGCAGTACGGACAGGGATGATACGCAGTATTTT.

The chain recombines TRBV7-9 with TRBJ1-3; maybe TRBD1 (6 bases). V lost 3 bases to trimming and J lost 5 bases, with 14 bases between them. The CDR3 loop spans 15 amino acids. Per germline, CDR1 SEHNR and CDR2 FQNEAQ (reference sequence). CDR3 amino acids: CASSFSGENRNTIYF. The CDR3 DNA is TGTGCCAGCAGCTTTTCAGGGGAAAATAGAAACACCATATATTTT.

The chain carries TRBV5-1 and TRBJ2-4; D ambiguous. Germline CDR1 is SGHRS and CDR2 is YFSETQ. The CDR3 totals 14 residues. V gave up 0 bases and J gave up 0 bases, with 4 bases separating them. In nucleotides, the CDR3 is TGCGCCAGCAGCTTGGCAGTAGCCAAAAACATTCAGTACTTC. This translates into CASSLAVAKNIQYF.

The chain employs TRBV6-6 and TRBJ1-1; D possibly corresponds to TRBD1 (6 bases). Germline CDR1 is MNHNY and CDR2 is SVGAGI (reference sequence). The CDR3 sequence is 14 residues long. V was clipped by 6 bases and J by 2 bases, with 13 bases between them. This CDR3 reads CASRSSGTNTEAFF. Here the CDR3 DNA reads TGTGCCAGCAGGTCATCAGGGACAAACACTGAAGCTTTCTTT.

This clone has only a few counts. The rearrangement uses TRBV18 and TRBJ2-7, with D unresolved. Germline V gene lookup returns CDR1 KGHSH and CDR2 LQKENI. The germline V and J ends were trimmed by 6 bases and 3 bases, with 6 bases remaining between them. The CDR3 loop spans 11 amino acids. The CDR3 region is CASSNNYEQYF. In nucleotides, the CDR3 is TGTGCCAGCTCGAACAACTACGAGCAGTACTTC. Drawing the rest from reference TRBV18 and TRBJ2-7, the complete variable domain is NAGVMQNPRHLVRRRGQEARLRCSPMKGHSHVYWYRQLPEEGLKFMVYLQKENIIDESGMPKERFSAEFPKEGPSILRIQQVVRGDSAAYFCASSNNYEQYFGPGTRLTVT.

The CDR3 nucleotides read TGTGCCAGCAGTTATCGCCCCGGGGGAACAGATACGCAGTATTTT. Translating gives CASSYRPGGTDTQYF. V and J are TRBV6-2 or TRBV6-3 and TRBJ2-3; D is possibly TRBD2 (6 bases). V gave up 3 bases and J gave up 3 bases, with 13 bases separating them. The germline V gene encodes CDR1 MNHEY and CDR2 SVGEGT. This CDR3 comprises 15 residues.

The chain uses TRBV6-5 and TRBJ1-1, with a tentative D call TRBD1 (6 bases). V gave up 2 bases and J gave up 2 bases, with 9 bases separating them. Germline values: CDR1 MNHEY, CDR2 SVGAGI. The CDR3 is 14 residues long. CDR3 protein: CASSYRDTNTEAFF. CDR3 nucleotide sequence: TGTGCCAGCAGTTACCGGGACACAAACACTGAAGCTTTCTTT.

This clone has a handful of counts. The rearrangement links TRBV5-1 to TRBJ1-1; unclear D gene. V lost 5 bases and J lost 1, with 9 bases in between. Looked up from germline, CDR1 is SGHRS and CDR2 is YFSETQ. The CDR3 sequence is 13 residues long. The CDR3 is CASSREGNTEAFF. For the CDR3, the DNA is TGCGCCAGCAGTAGGGAGGGGAACACTGAAGCTTTCTTT.

This chain uses TRBV9 with TRBJ2-1; the D is unclear. Germline CDR1 and CDR2: SGDLS and YYNGEE. This CDR3 has 13 amino acids. Trimming removed 0 bases at V and 7 bases at J, with 8 bases between. CDR3 bases: TGTGCCAGCAGCGTAGAATGGCAAAATGAGCAGTTCTTC. Its protein is CASSVEWQNEQFF.

This clone showed up just once. The rearrangement uses TRBV7-8 and TRBJ2-2, with a weak D call TRBD1 (5 bases). V lost 4 bases and J lost 4, with 7 bases in between. This CDR3 has 13 amino acids. Germline V gene sequence: CDR1 SGHVS, CDR2 FQNEAQ. DNA for the CDR3: TGTGCCAGCAGCTATAGGGGCACCGGGGAGCTGTTTTTT. This gives the protein CASSYRGTGELFF.

This clone was seen only once. The chain recombines TRBV7-9 with TRBJ1-1; tentative D call: TRBD1 (5 bases). The ends were cut back, 5 bases at V and 1 base at J, with 11 bases in the middle. CDR3 length: 14 amino acids. Germline V gives CDR1 SEHNR, CDR2 FQNEAQ (reference sequence). CDR3 bases: TGTGCCAGCAGCAAGACTCAGGGGAACACTGAAGCTTTCTTT. It translates to CASSKTQGNTEAFF.

The chain couples TRBV3-1 (or the pseudogene TRBV3-2) to TRBJ1-2; D is unclear. Germline V gene lookup returns CDR1 LGHDT and CDR2 YNNKEL (reference sequence). V lost 4 bases, J lost 2 bases, and 11 bases lay in between. This CDR3 has 14 amino acids. The CDR3 coding sequence is TGTGCCAGCAGCCCCTTAGAGCCCAACTATGGCTACACCTTC. Translation: CASSPLEPNYGYTF.

V usage is TRBV18 and J usage is TRBJ2-5, with TRBD2 identical over 11 bases. Germline V gives CDR1 KGHSH, CDR2 LQKENI. This CDR3 comprises 16 residues. Unmatched junction bases numbered 5, after V lost 3 bases and J lost 2 bases. The CDR3 nucleotides read TGTGCCAGCTCACCGTTAGCGGGGGGGCGTCAAGAGACCCAGTACTTC. This sequence encodes CASSPLAGGRQETQYF. Complete variable domain (other parts from reference TRBV18 and TRBJ2-5): NAGVMQNPRHLVRRRGQEARLRCSPMKGHSHVYWYRQLPEEGLKFMVYLQKENIIDESGMPKERFSAEFPKEGPSILRIQQVVRGDSAAYFCASSPLAGGRQETQYFGPGTRLLVL.

This clone has only a few counts. The chain couples TRBV4-2 to TRBJ1-1; possible D gene TRBD1, 5 bases. The CDR3 has 14 residues. The V end lost 0 bases, the J end lost 3 bases, and 8 bases lay between the germline ends. CDR1 LGHNA and CDR2 YNFKEQ come from the germline V gene. The CDR3 DNA reads as TGTGCCAGCAGCCAAGATGGGGGGTACACTGAAGCTTTCTTT. As protein: CASSQDGGYTEAFF.

This chain joins TRBV10-3 and TRBJ2-3; TRBD2 agrees at 9 bases. From germline, CDR1 is ENHRY and CDR2 SYGVKD. This CDR3 is built from 16 residues. With V trimmed by 4 bases and J by 0 bases, 5 bases remained unmatched. This CDR3 reads CAISASSGVSTDTQYF. The CDR3 DNA follows: TGTGCCATCAGTGCCTCTAGCGGGGTTAGCACAGATACGCAGTATTTT.

The chain recombines TRBV27 with TRBJ2-7, with TRBD1 identical over 7 bases. The CDR3 loop spans 14 amino acids. V lost 6 bases, J lost 7 bases, and 12 bases stayed unmatched. From germline, CDR1 is MNHEY and CDR2 SMNVEV (reference sequence). CDR3 in DNA: TGTGCCAGCAGGCCAGGGGGACCTTTGGGGGAGCAGTACTTC. Its translation: CASRPGGPLGEQYF.

The chain is built from TRBV5-1 and TRBJ2-6; maybe TRBD2 (6 bases). This CDR3 is 15 amino acids long. Germline loops: CDR1 SGHRS, CDR2 YFSETQ. V was pared by 5 bases and J by 0 bases, with 9 bases between. CDR3 sequence (DNA): TGCGCCAGCAGTTTCGGGGGCTCTGGGGCCAACGTCCTGACTTTC. This codes for CASSFGGSGANVLTF.

The chain uses TRBV7-9 and TRBJ2-1, with TRBD2 matching 8 bases. The CDR3 has 14 amino acids. Per germline, CDR1 SEHNR and CDR2 FQNEAQ (reference sequence). V trimming: 1 base; J trimming: 6 bases; junction bases outside the gene matches: 2. This chain's CDR3 is CASSLGTSSNEQFF. CDR3 DNA: TGTGCCAGCAGCTTAGGGACTAGCTCCAATGAGCAGTTCTTC.